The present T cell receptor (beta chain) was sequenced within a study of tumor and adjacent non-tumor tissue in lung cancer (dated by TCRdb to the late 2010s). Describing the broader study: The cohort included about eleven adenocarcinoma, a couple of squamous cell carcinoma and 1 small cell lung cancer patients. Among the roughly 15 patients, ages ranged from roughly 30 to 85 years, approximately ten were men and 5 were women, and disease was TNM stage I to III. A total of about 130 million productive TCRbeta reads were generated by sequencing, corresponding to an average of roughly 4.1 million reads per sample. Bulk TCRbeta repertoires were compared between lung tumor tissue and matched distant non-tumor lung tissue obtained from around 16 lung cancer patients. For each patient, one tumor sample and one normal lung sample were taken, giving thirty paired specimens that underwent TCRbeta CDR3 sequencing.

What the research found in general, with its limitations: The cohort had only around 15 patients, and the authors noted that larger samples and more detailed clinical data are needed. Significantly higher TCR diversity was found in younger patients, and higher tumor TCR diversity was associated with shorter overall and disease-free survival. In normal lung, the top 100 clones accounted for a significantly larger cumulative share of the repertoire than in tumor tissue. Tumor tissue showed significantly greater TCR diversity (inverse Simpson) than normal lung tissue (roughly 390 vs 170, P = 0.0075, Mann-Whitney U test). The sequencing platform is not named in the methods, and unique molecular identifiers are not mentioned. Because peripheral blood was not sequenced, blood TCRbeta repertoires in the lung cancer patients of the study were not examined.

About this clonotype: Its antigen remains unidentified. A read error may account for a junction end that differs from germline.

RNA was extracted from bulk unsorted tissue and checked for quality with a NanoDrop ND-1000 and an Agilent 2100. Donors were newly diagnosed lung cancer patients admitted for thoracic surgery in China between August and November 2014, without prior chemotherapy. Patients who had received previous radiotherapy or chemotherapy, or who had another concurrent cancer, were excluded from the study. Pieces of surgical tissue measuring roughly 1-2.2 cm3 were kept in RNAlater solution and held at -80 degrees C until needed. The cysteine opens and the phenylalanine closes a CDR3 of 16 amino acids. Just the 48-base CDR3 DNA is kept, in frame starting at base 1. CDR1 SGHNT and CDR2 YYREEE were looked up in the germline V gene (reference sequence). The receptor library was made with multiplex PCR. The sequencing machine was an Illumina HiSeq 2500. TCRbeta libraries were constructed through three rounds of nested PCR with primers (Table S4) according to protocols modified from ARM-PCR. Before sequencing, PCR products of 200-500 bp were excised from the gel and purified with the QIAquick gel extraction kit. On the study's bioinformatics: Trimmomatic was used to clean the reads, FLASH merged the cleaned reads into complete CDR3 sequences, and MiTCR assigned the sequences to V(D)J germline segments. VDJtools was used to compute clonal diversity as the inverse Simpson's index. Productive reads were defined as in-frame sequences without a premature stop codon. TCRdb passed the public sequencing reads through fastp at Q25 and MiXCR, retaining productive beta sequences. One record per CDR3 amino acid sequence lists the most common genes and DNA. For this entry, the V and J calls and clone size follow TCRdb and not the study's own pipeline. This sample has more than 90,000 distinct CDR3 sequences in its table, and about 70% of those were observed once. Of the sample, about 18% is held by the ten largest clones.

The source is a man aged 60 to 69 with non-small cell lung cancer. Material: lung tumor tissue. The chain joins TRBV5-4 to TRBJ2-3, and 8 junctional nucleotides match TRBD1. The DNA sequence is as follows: TGTGCTAGCAAACCGGACAGGGTAACTAGCACGGATACGCAGTATTTT. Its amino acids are CASKPDRVTSTDTQYF.